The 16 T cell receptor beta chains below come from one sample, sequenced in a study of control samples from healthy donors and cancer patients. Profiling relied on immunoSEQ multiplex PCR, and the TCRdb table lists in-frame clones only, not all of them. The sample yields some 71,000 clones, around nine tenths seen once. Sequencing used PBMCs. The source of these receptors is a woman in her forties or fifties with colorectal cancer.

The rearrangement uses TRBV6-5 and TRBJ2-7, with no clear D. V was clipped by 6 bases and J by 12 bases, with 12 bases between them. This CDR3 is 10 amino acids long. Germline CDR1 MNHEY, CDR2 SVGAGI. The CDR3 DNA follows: TGTGCCAGCAGCCGGACGGAGATGTACTTC. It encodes CASSRTEMYF.

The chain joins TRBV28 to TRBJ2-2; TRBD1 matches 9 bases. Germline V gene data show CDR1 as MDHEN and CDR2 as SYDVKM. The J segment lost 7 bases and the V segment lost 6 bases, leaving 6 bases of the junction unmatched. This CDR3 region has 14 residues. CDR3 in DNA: TGTGCCAGCAGGGGGACAGGGAATATCGGGGAGCTGTTTTTT. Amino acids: CASRGTGNIGELFF.

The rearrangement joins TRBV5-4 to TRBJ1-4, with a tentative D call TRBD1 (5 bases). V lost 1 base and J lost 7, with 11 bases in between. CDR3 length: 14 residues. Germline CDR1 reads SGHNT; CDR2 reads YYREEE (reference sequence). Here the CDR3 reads CASSLPGPREKLFF. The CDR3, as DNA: TGTGCCAGCAGCTTGCCAGGGCCGCGTGAAAAACTGTTTTTT.

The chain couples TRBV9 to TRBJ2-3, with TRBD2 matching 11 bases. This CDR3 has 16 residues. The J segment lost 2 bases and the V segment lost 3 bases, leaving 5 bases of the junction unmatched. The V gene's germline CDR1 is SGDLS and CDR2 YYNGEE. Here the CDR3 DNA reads TGTGCCAGCAGCGGCTTAGCGGGAGGGCACACAGATACGCAGTATTTT. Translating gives CASSGLAGGHTDTQYF.

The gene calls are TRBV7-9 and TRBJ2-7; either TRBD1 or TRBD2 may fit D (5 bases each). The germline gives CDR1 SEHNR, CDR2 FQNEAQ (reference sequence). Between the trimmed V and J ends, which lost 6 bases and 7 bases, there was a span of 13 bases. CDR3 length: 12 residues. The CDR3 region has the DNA TGTGCCAGCAGACCGCTGGGGGTAGAGCAGTACTTC. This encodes CASRPLGVEQYF. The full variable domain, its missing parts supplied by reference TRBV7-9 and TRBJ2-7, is DTGVSQNPRHKITKRGQNVTFRCDPISEHNRLYWYRQTLGQGPEFLTYFQNEAQLEKSRLLSDRFSAERPKGSFSTLEIQRTEQGDSAMYLCASRPLGVEQYFGPGTRLTVT.

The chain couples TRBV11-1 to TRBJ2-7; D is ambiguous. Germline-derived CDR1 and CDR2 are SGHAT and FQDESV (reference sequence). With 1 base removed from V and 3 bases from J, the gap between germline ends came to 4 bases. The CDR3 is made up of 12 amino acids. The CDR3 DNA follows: TGTGCCAGCAGCTTAGGGGACTACGAGCAGTACTTC. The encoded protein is CASSLGDYEQYF.

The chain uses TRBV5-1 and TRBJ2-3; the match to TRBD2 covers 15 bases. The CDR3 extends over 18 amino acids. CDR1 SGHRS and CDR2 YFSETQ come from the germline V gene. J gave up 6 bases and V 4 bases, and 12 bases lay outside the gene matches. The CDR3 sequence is CASSRGLAGGGLVDTQYF. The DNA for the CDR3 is TGCGCCAGCAGCCGGGGACTAGCGGGGGGAGGCCTTGTGGATACGCAGTATTTT.

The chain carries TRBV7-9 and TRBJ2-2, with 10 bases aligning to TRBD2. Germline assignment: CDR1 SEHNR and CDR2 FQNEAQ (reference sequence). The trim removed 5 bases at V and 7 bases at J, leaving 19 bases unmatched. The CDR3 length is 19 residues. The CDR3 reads CASSTDRPLSGGASGELFF. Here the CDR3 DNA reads TGTGCCAGCAGCACCGATAGACCCCTAAGCGGGGGGGCAAGCGGGGAGCTGTTTTTT.

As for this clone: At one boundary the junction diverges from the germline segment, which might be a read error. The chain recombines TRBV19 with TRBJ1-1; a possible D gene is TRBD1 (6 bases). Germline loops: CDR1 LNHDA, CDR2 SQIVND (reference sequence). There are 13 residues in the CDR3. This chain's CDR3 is CASRHQGNIEAFF. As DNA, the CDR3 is TGTGCCAGTAGACATCAGGGGAACATTGAAGCTTTCTTT.

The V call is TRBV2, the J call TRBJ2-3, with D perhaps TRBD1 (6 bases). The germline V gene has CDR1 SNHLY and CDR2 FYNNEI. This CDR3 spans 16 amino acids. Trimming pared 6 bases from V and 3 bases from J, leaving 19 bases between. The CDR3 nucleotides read TGTGCCAGCAGGCTCCTACAGGGTATTGGGACAGATACGCAGTATTTT. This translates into CASRLLQGIGTDTQYF.

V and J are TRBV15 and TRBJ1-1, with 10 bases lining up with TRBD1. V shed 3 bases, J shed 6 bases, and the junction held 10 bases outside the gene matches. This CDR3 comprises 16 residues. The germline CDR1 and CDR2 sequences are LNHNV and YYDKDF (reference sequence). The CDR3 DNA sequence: TGTGCCACCAGCAGGACAAGACAGGGGGCGGCGGCTGAAGCTTTCTTT. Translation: CATSRTRQGAAAEAFF.

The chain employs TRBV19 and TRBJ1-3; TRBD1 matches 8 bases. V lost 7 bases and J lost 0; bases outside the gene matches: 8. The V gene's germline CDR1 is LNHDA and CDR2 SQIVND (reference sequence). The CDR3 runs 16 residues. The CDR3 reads CASTWDRSSSGNTIYF. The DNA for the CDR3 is TGTGCCAGTACCTGGGACAGGTCGAGCTCTGGAAACACCATATATTTT. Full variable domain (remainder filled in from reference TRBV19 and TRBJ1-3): DGGITQSPKYLFRKEGQNVTLSCEQNLNHDAMYWYRQDPGQGLRLIYYSQIVNDFQKGDIAEGYSVSREKKESFPLTVTSAQKNPTAFYLCASTWDRSSSGNTIYFGEGSWLTVV.

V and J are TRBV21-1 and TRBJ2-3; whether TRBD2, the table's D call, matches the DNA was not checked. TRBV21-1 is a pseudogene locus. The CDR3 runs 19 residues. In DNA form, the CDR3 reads TGTGCCAGCATACTTATCAAGCGGCGAAGCGGGATTCGTACAGATACGCAGTATTTT. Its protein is CASILIKRRSGIRTDTQYF.

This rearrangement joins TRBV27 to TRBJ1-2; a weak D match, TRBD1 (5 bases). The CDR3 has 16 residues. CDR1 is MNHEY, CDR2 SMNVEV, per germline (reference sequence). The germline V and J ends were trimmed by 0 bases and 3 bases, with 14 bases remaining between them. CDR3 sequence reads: CASSLSAGGGYYGYTF. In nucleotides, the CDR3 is TGTGCCAGCAGTTTATCGGCCGGTGGGGGGTACTATGGCTACACCTTC.

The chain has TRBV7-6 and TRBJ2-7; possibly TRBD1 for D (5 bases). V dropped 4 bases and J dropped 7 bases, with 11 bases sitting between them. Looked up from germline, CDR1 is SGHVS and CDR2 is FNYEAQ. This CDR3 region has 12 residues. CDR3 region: CASSSPPGEQYF. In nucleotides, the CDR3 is TGTGCCAGCAGCTCACCCCCAGGGGAGCAGTACTTC.

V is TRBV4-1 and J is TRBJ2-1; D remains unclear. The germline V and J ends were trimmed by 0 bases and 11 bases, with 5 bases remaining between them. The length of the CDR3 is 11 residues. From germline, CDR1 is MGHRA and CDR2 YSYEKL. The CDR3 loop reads CASSQDLKQFF. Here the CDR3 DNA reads TGCGCCAGCAGCCAAGATCTAAAGCAGTTCTTC.